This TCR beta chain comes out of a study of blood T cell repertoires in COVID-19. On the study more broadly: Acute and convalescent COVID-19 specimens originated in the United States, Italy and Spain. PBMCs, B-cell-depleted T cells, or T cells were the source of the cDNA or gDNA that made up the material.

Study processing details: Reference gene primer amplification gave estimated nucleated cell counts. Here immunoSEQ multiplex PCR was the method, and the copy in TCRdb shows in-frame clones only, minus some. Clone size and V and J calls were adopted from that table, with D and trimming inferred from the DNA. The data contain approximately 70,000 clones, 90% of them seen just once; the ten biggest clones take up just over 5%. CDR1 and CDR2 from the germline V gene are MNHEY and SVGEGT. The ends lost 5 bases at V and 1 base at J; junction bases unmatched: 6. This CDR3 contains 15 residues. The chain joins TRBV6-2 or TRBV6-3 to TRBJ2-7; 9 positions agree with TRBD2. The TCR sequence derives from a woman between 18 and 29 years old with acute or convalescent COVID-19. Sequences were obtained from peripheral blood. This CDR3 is CASSPISGRSYEQYF. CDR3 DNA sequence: TGTGCCAGCAGTCCAATAAGCGGGAGGTCCTACGAGCAGTACTTC.